This TCR beta chain was recorded in a study of cytomegalovirus exposure and HLA in healthy donors. Study details: In an earlier analysis, approximately 120 million unique TCR beta sequences were found from some 200 million T cells.

This CDR3 is 16 amino acids long. Per the germline V gene, CDR1 is SGHRS and CDR2 is YFSETQ. Trimming took 3 bases from V and 4 from J; bases not matched to a gene: 6. About this clone itself: Its matching antigen is unknown.

Notes on the study in general: A later analysis showed that HLA-associated TCR beta chains had undergone more clonal expansion than equally common others. Per a prior analysis, the majority of TCR beta V segments were productive roughly 90% or roughly 30% of the time. Testing in vitro showed a few CMV-associated chains specific for CMV antigens.

In the PCR, 60 Vbeta and 13 Jbeta primers were used. TCRdb's copy holds only in-frame clones and misses some; the assay was immunoSEQ multiplex PCR. The profile covers about 190,000 clones, with approximately 79% appearing a single time and about 1.5% taken by the ten largest. Sequenced: PBMCs. The rearrangement joins TRBV5-1 to TRBJ2-7, with 14 bases fitting TRBD2. This sequence was found in a woman between 18 and 29 years old in good health and CMV-seronegative. Here the CDR3 DNA reads TGCGCCAGCAGCTATTCGACTAGCGGGGGGGCTTACGAGCAGTACTTC. Encoded protein: CASSYSTSGGAYEQYF.